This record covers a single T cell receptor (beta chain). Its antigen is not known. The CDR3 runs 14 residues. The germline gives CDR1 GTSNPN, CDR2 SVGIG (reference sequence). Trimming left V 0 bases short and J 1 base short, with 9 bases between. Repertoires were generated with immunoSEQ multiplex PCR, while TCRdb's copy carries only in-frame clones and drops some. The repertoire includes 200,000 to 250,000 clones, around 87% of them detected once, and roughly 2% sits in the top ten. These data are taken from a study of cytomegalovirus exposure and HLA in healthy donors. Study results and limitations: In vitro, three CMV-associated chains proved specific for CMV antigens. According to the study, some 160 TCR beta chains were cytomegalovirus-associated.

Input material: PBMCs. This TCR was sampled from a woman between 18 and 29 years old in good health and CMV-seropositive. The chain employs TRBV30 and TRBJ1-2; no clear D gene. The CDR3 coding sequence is TGTGCCTGGAGTGTACCAACAGTTAACTATGGCTACACCTTC. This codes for CAWSVPTVNYGYTF.